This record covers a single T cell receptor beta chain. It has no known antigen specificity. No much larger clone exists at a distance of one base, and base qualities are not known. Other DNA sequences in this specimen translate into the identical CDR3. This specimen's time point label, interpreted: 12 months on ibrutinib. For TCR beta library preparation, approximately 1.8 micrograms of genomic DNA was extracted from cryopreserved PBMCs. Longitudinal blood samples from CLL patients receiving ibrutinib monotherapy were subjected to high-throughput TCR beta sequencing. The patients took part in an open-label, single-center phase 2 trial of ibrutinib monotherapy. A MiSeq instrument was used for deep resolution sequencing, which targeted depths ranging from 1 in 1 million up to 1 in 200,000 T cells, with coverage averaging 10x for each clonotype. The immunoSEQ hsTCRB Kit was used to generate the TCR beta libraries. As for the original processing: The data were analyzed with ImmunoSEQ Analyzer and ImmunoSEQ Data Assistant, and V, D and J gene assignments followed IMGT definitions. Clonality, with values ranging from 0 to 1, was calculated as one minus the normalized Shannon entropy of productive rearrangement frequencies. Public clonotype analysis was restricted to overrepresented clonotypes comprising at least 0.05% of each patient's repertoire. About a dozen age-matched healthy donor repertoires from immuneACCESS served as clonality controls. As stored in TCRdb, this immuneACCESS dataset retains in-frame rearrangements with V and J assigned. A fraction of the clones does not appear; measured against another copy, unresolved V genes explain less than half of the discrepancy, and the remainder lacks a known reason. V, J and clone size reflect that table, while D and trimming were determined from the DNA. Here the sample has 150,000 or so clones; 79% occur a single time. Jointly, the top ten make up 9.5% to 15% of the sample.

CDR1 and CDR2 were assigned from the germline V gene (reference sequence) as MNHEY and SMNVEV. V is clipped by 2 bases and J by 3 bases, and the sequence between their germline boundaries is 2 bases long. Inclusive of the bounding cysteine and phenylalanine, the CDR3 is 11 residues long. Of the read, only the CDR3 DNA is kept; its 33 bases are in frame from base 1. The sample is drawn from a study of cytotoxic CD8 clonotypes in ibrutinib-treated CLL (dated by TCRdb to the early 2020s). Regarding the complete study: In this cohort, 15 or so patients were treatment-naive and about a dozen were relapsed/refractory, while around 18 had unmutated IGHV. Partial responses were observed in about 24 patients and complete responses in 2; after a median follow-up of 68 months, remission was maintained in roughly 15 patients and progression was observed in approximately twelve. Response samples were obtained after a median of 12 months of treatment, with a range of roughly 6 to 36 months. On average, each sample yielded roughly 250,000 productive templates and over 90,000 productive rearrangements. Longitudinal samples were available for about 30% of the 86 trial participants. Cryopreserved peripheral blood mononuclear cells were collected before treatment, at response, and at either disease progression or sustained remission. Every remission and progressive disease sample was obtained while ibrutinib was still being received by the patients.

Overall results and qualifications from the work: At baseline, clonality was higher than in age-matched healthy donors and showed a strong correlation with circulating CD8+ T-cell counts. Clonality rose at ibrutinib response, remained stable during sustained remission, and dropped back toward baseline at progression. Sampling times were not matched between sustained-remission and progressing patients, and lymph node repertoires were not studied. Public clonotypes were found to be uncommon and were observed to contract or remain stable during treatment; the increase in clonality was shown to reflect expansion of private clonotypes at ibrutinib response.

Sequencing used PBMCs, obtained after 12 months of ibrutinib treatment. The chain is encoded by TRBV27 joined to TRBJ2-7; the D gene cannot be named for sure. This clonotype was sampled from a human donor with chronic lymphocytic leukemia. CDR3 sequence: CASSLGYEQYF. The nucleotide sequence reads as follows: TGTGCCAGCAGTTTAGGCTACGAGCAGTACTTC.